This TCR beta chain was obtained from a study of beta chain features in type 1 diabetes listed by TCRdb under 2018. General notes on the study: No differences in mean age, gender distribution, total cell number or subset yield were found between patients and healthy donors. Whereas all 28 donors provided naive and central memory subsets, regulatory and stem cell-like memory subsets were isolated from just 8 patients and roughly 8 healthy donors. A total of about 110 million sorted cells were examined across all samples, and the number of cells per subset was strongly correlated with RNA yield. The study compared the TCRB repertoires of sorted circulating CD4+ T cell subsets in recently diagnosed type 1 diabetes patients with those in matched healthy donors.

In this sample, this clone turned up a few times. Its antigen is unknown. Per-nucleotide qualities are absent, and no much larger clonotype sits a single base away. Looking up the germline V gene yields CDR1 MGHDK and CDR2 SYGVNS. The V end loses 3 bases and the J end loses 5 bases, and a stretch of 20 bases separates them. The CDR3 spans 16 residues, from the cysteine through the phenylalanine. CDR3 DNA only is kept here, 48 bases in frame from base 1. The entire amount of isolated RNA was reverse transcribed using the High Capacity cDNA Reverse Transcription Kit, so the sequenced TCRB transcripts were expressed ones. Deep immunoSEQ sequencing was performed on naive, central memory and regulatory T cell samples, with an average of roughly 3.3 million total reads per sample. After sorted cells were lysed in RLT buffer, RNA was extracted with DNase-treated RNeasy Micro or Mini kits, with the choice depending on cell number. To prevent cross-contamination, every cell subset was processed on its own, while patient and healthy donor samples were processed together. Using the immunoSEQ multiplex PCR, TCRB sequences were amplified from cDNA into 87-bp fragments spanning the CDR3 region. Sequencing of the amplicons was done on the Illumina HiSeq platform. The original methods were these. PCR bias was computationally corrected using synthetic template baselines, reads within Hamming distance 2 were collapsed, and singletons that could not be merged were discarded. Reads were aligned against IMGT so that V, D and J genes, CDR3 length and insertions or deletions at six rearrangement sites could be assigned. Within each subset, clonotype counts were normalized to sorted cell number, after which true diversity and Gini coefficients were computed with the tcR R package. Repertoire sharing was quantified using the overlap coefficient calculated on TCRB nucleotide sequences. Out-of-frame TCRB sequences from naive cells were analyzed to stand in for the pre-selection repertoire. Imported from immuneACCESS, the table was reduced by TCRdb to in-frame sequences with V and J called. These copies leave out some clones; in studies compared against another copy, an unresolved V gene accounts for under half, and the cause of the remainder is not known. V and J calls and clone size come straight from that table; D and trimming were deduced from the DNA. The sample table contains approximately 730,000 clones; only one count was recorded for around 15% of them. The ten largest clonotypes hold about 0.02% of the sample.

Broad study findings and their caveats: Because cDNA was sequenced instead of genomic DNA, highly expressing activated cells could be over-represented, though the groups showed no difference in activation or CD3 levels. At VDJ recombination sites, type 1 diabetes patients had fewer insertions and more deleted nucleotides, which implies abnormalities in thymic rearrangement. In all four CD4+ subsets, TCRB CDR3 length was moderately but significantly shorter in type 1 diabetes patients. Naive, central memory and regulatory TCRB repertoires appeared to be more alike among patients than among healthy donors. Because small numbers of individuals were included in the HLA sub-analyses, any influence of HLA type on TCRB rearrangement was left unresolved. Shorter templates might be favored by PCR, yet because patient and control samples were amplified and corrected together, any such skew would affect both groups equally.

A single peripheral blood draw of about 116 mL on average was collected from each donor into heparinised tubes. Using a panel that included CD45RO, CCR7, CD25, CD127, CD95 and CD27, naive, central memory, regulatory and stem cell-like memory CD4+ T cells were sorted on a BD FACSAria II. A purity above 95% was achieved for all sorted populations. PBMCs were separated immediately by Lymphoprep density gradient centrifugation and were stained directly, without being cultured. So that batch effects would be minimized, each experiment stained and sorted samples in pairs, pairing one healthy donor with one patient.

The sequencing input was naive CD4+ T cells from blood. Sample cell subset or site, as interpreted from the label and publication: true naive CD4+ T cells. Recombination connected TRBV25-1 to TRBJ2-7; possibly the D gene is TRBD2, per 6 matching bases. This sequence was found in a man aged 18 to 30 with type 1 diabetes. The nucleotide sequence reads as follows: TGTGCCAGCAGTGATCAGGCGGGACCGCCTTTCGACGAGCAGTACTTC. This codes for CASSDQAGPPFDEQYF.